This T cell receptor (beta chain) stems from a study of blood T cells in healthy people across ages. There are 15 residues in the CDR3. In germline, CDR1 is SGHAT, CDR2 FQNNGV. Trimming removed 2 bases at V and 2 bases at J, with 12 bases between. Healthy Caucasian individuals from Russia aged about 6 to 90 served as donors. A second PCR of about 7 to 11 cycles used a sample-barcoded 5' primer and a J-beta primer mix. Per sample, CDR3-containing paired-end reads numbered at least 2.5 million. TCRdb called the 5' RACE reads again in MiXCR, with one record for every CDR3 protein. Of under 800,000 distinct CDR3 sequences listed, roughly 45% are singletons.

This rearrangement joins TRBV11-2 to TRBJ2-5; a possible D gene is TRBD1 (6 bases). The TCR originated in an older woman in good health. Specimen: blood. The CDR3 loop is CASSLPTGSQETQYF. CDR3 nucleotides: TGTGCCAGCAGCTTACCCACAGGGAGTCAAGAGACCCAGTACTTC.